Following are 7 T cell receptor beta chains from one sample sequenced in a study of T-cell reconstitution after alpha-beta-depleted transplantation in children. Unique molecular identifiers were incorporated during preparation of the TCRbeta library. TCRdb called the PCR reads again in MiXCR, with one record for every CDR3 protein. The sample shows more than 300,000 distinct CDR3 sequences, around 16% of them seen only once. The specimen was PBMCs, mostly from graft donor cells, collected 360 days after TCRalphabeta/CD19-depleted stem cell transplant. The receptors were gathered from a male patient aged 2-15 years who had a stem cell transplant for acute lymphoblastic leukemia, so the T cells may come from the graft donor.

CDR3 in DNA: TGTGCCAGCTCCTCCCTAGACGGCTATGGCTACACCTTC. Protein: CASSSLDGYGYTF. The V gene is TRBV18, the J gene TRBJ1-2, with no clear D. Germline V gives CDR1 KGHSH, CDR2 LQKENI. The germline V and J ends were trimmed by 6 bases and 4 bases, with 12 bases remaining between them. There are 13 residues in the CDR3.

This clonotype has at least ten counts. This chain uses TRBV20-1 with TRBJ2-3; maybe TRBD1 (5 bases). The ends were cut back, 3 bases at V and 4 bases at J, with 14 bases in the middle. The CDR3 runs 14 residues. Germline V gene lookup returns CDR1 DFQATT and CDR2 SNEGSKA (reference sequence). Here the CDR3 DNA reads TGCAGTGCTAGTCATGGGCAAGGGGCAGATACGCAGTATTTT. Translating gives CSASHGQGADTQYF.

The rearrangement links TRBV28 to TRBJ1-1, with D possibly being TRBD1 (5 bases). The CDR3 consists of 11 residues. Germline V CDR1 and CDR2: MDHEN, SYDVKM. With 5 bases removed from V and 8 bases from J, the gap between germline ends came to 9 bases. CDR3 region: CASSGGSEAFF. The CDR3 coding sequence is TGTGCCAGCAGTGGGGGGTCGGAAGCTTTCTTT.

The rearrangement joins TRBV5-6 to TRBJ2-1; possibly TRBD2 for D (6 bases). CDR3 length equals 16 residues. The V end lost 1 base, the J end lost 0 bases, and 11 bases lay between the germline ends. Germline V gene data show CDR1 as SGHDT and CDR2 as YYEEEE. The CDR3 DNA follows: TGTGCCAGCAGCTTGTCGGTCGGGAGCTCCTACAATGAGCAGTTCTTC. Its protein product is CASSLSVGSSYNEQFF.

This clonotype was recorded a few times. The CDR3 nucleotides read TGCGCCAGCAGCCCCTATCCCGCGGGGGGTTTCGAGCAGTACTTC. Translated: CASSPYPAGGFEQYF. The chain has TRBV5-1 and TRBJ2-7; the match to TRBD2 covers 8 bases. Per germline, CDR1 SGHRS and CDR2 YFSETQ. J lost 6 bases, V lost 4 bases, and 12 bases had no gene match. This CDR3 is built from 15 residues.

The chain is built from TRBV5-1 and TRBJ2-2; D may correspond to TRBD1 or TRBD2 (5 bases each). Per the germline V gene, CDR1 is SGHRS and CDR2 is YFSETQ. There are 15 residues in the CDR3. V lost 3 bases to trimming and J lost 1 base, with 10 bases between them. CDR3 sequence: CASSWGRVNTGELFF. The CDR3 nucleotides are TGCGCCAGCAGCTGGGGACGGGTGAACACCGGGGAGCTGTTTTTT.

This clonotype was seen more than once but under ten times. The chain links TRBV4-1 to TRBJ2-5, with TRBD2 identical over 8 bases. This CDR3 is built from 18 residues. V lost 1 base to trimming and J lost 3 bases; unmatched junction nucleotides: 13. Germline V lookup: CDR1 MGHRA, CDR2 YSYEKL. The CDR3 loop reads CASSQVVEVAGRKETQYF. CDR3 DNA sequence: TGCGCCAGCAGCCAAGTAGTCGAGGTAGCGGGAAGGAAAGAGACCCAGTACTTC.